This TCR beta chain stems from a study of vaccination effects on CD4 cells after COVID-19. Study-level information: Participants got two doses of BNT162b2 or mRNA-1273 vaccine. Cultures of about 2 million PBMC per well contained 9 to 10 IU/ml IL-2 plus 10 ug/ml peptides. Regarding the study as a whole: Common cold coronaviruses were cross-recognized by only 1 of 255 vaccine-induced clones in healthy vaccinees.

Profiled with immunoSEQ multiplex PCR; TCRdb holds only in-frame clones, not every one. The sample has about 48,000 clones, about 67% seen once. The CDR3 length is 13 residues. Germline CDR1 and CDR2: ENHRY and SYGVKD. V was clipped by 0 bases and J by 2 bases, with 5 bases between them. Concerning this clone: Its antigen remains unknown.

Culture proceeded for approximately 10 days, and CD4+ T cells were then isolated. Neither prior SARS-CoV-2 infection nor positive nucleocapsid antibodies were present in the vaccine recipients. The V gene is TRBV10-3, the J gene TRBJ2-7; D is unclear. This TCR derives from a human donor who received a COVID-19 vaccine. Sample: CD4+ T cells from PBMCs cultured without peptide, taken before COVID-19 vaccination. The chain's CDR3 is CAISESEPYEQYF. The CDR3 coding sequence is TGTGCCATCAGTGAGTCGGAACCCTACGAGCAGTACTTC.